This TCR beta chain was captured in a study of T cells after somatic rescue of genetic block. Produced via immunoSEQ multiplex PCR; TCRdb's table is partial and in-frame only. In the table there are more than 14,000 clones, approximately 76% of which are singletons. Sequencing used peripheral blood mononuclear cells (PBMCs). The TCR comes from a boy younger than 18.

CDR3 amino acids: CASSPNRDRGLYPFTDTQYF. CDR3 nucleotide sequence: TGTGCCAGCAGCCCAAACCGGGACAGGGGGCTTTATCCCTTCACAGATACGCAGTATTTT. The rearrangement uses TRBV7-6 and TRBJ2-3; TRBD1 aligns across 12 bases. The CDR3 totals 20 residues. Germline V lookup: CDR1 SGHVS, CDR2 FNYEAQ. V shed 5 bases, J shed 2 bases, and the junction held 17 bases outside the gene matches. Drawing the rest from reference TRBV7-6 and TRBJ2-3, the complete variable domain is GAGVSQSPRYKVTKRGQDVALRCDPISGHVSLYWYRQALGQGPEFLTYFNYEAQQDKSGLPNDRFSAERPEGSISTLTIQRTEQRDSAMYRCASSPNRDRGLYPFTDTQYFGPGTRLTVL.